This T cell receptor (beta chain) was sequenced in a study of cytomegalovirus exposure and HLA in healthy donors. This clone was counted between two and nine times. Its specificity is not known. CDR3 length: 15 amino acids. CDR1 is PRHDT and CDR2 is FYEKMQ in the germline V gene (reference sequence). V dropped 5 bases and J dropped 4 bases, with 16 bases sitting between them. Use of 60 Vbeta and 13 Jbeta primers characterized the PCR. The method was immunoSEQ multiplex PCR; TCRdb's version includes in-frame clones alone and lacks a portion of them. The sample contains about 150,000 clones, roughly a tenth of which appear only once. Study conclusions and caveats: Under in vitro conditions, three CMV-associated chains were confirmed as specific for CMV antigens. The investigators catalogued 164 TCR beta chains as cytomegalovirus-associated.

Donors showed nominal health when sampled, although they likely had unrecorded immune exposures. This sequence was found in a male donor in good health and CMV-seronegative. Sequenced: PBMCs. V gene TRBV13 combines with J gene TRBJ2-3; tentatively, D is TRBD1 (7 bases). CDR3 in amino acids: CASSPPGGMADTQYF. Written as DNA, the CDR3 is TGTGCCAGCAGCCCCCCAGGGGGGATGGCAGATACGCAGTATTTT.